This T cell receptor beta chain appears in the sequencing data of a study of blood T cell repertoires in COVID-19. The wider study: The origin of the acute and convalescent COVID-19 samples was the United States, Italy and Spain. PBMCs, B-cell-depleted T cells, or T cells provided the cDNA or gDNA that made up the material.

Germline CDR1 SGHRS, CDR2 YFSETQ. The V end was cut by 1 base, the J end by 4 bases, with 18 bases between. This CDR3 contains 18 residues. Under the authors' procedure: Reference gene primer amplification in the assay estimated nucleated cell counts. Some clones are missing from TCRdb's copy, which holds only in-frame ones; the method was immunoSEQ multiplex PCR. From that table come the V and J calls and clone size; the DNA was used to work out D and trimming. The table shows roughly 700,000 clones, with about nine tenths occurring only once. The table lists this clone with a count of one. The chain recombines TRBV5-1 with TRBJ1-6; D is uncertain. The specimen sequenced was peripheral blood. The clonotype was recovered from a woman aged 18-29 years with acute or convalescent COVID-19. DNA for the CDR3: TGCGCCAGCAGCTTGTCTCCGCTGACGGGTGGATATAATTCACCCCTCCACTTT. Amino acid sequence: CASSLSPLTGGYNSPLHF.